This TCR beta chain was identified in a study of T cells after yellow fever vaccination. Study summary: The fractions with low cell numbers were processed using SMART-Seq v4 Ultra Low Input.

Study results and caveats: A small share of clonotypes appeared in both CD4 and CD8 compartments.

The germline V gene encodes CDR1 SQVTM and CDR2 ANQGSEA. The CDR3 length is 15 residues. Trimming stripped 0 bases from V and 5 bases from J, with 13 bases between. In this sample, this clonotype turned up a few times. What it binds is not known. Each CDR3 protein gets one entry after TCRdb re-called the 5' RACE reads with MiXCR. The repertoire holds about 170,000 distinct CDR3 sequences, with approximately 11% as singletons. The chain couples TRBV29-1 to TRBJ2-2, with D maybe TRBD2 (5 bases). This receptor was identified in a young man who received the YFV17D yellow fever vaccine. Source: CD8+ T cells sorted from PBMCs, taken 15 days after the yellow fever booster vaccination. CDR3 in amino acids: CSVEDRTSRTGELFF. CDR3 coding DNA: TGCAGCGTTGAAGATCGGACTTCACGGACCGGGGAGCTGTTTTTT.